Reported below is one T cell receptor (beta chain). Germline-derived CDR1 and CDR2 are MNHNY and SVGAGI (reference sequence). CDR3 length: 12 amino acids. V dropped 6 bases and J dropped 3 bases, with 8 bases sitting between them. This record comes from a study of tumor-infiltrating lymphocytes in oesophageal squamous cell carcinoma. A single record per CDR3 protein comes from TCRdb applying MiXCR to the reads. The table includes 12,000 or so distinct CDR3 sequences, nearly 60% detected once. The sequenced sample was blood. This TCR came from a female donor with esophageal squamous cell carcinoma. This sequence joins TRBV6-6 and TRBJ2-5; D is perhaps TRBD1 or TRBD2 (5 bases each). The CDR3 nucleotides are TGTGCCAGCAGCGGGACCGAAGAGACCCAGTACTTC. It translates to CASSGTEETQYF.